Each of the 9 T cell receptor beta chains below was sequenced from the same sample in a study of T-cell reconstitution after alpha-beta-depleted transplantation in children. For TCRbeta, the library was prepared with unique molecular identifiers. TCRdb reanalysed the PCR reads using MiXCR and keeps one entry per CDR3 protein. Counted here are 190,000 or so distinct CDR3 sequences, over 5.5% occurring once; the ten biggest clones make up approximately 3%. The sequences come from PBMCs from the stem cell graft donor, collected from the stem cell graft. The receptors were gathered from a human donor who donated a stem cell graft to a child with Wiskott-Aldrich syndrome.

This clonotype was counted ten times or more. The gene calls are TRBV29-1 and TRBJ1-2, with TRBD1 matching 8 bases. Per the germline V gene, CDR1 is SQVTM and CDR2 is ANQGSEA. The CDR3 consists of 13 residues. J was trimmed by 5 bases and V by 2 bases; bases with no gene match: 4. CDR3 bases: TGCAGCGTTGAACGGGACAGGAGATATGGCTACACCTTC. It encodes CSVERDRRYGYTF.

In this sample, this clonotype turned up many times. The chain has TRBV12-3 or TRBV12-4 and TRBJ2-3; 11 nucleotides agree with TRBD2. The CDR3 is 16 residues long. V gave up 5 bases and J gave up 7 bases; unmatched junction bases: 11. DNA for the CDR3: TGTGCCAGCAGTCCCTCCTTAGCGGGAGGGCCGCATACGCAGTATTTT. This encodes CASSPSLAGGPHTQYF.

This clonotype occurred many times. The V and J genes are TRBV5-1 and TRBJ2-1; TRBD1 or TRBD2 may be the D gene (5 bases each). Trimming removed 0 bases from V and 4 bases from J, with 11 bases in between. Germline lookup yields CDR1 SGHRS and CDR2 YFSETQ. The CDR3 runs to 15 residues. CDR3 loop: CASSLEGTEYNEQFF. DNA of the CDR3: TGCGCCAGCAGCTTGGAAGGGACGGAGTACAATGAGCAGTTCTTC.

This clonotype occurred many times. The rearrangement links TRBV7-6 to TRBJ1-1; 7 nucleotides align to TRBD1. Germline V gene sequence: CDR1 SGHVS, CDR2 FNYEAQ. This CDR3 is 19 amino acids long. V trimming: 4 bases; J trimming: 2 bases; junction bases outside the gene matches: 19. The CDR3: CASSSNSRQGERGNTEAFF. DNA of the CDR3: TGTGCCAGCAGCTCCAACTCTAGGCAGGGGGAGAGGGGAAACACTGAAGCTTTCTTT.

This clonotype was recorded at least ten times. The V call is TRBV2, the J call TRBJ1-6; D uncertain. The CDR3 is 14 amino acids. V shed 4 bases and J shed 6 bases, with 10 bases lying between them. Germline-derived CDR1 and CDR2 are SNHLY and FYNNEI. CDR3 in DNA: TGTGCCAGCAGTGTGGATAGGGTTAATTCACCCCTCCACTTT. Protein product: CASSVDRVNSPLHF. The whole variable domain, filled in from reference TRBV2 and TRBJ1-6, reads EPEVTQTPSHQVTQMGQEVILRCVPISNHLYFYWYRQILGQKVEFLVSFYNNEISEKSEIFDDQFSVERPDGSNFTLKIRSTKLEDSAMYFCASSVDRVNSPLHFGNGTRLTVT.

This clonotype has a handful of counts. This chain links TRBV7-2 with TRBJ2-2; possibly TRBD1 or TRBD2 for D (7 bases each). This CDR3 has 16 amino acids. The ends were cut back, 5 bases at V and 5 bases at J, with 18 bases in the middle. Germline-derived CDR1 and CDR2 are SGHTA and FQGNSA. The CDR3 reads CASSPNRGGLTGELFF. The CDR3 DNA reads as TGTGCCAGCAGCCCCAACAGGGGAGGGCTGACCGGGGAGCTGTTTTTT.

This clonotype showed up many times. The chain's CDR3 is CASSLRPGTGNNYGYTF. In DNA form, the CDR3 reads TGTGCCAGCAGCCTCAGACCCGGGACAGGGAACAACTATGGCTACACCTTC. The gene calls are TRBV5-5 and TRBJ1-2; 9 bases align to TRBD1. The CDR3 is 17 residues long. In germline, CDR1 is SGHKS, CDR2 YYEKEE (reference sequence). Unmatched junction bases numbered 12, after V lost 4 bases and J lost 2 bases. The full variable domain, completed using reference TRBV5-5 and TRBJ1-2, is DAGVTQSPTHLIKTRGQQVTLRCSPISGHKSVSWYQQVLGQGPQFIFQYYEKEERGRGNFPDRFSARQFPNYSSELNVNALLLGDSALYLCASSLRPGTGNNYGYTFGSGTRLTVV.

This clonotype was seen ten or more times. This chain connects TRBV20-1 to TRBJ1-2; 9 bases align to TRBD1. V dropped 5 bases and J dropped 4; count of bases not matched to a gene: 14. CDR1 DFQATT and CDR2 SNEGSKA come from the germline V gene (reference sequence). This CDR3 is 16 amino acids long. CDR3 amino acids: CSALPRDRDFFYGYTF. The CDR3 DNA reads TGCAGTGCTCTACCCCGGGACAGGGACTTTTTCTATGGCTACACCTTC.

This rearrangement joins TRBV24-1 to TRBJ1-5; 7 positions match TRBD1. This CDR3 has 21 amino acids. Germline V gene sequence: CDR1 KGHDR, CDR2 SFDVKD. The V gene end was trimmed by 3 bases and the J gene end by 2 bases; junction bases not matched to a gene: 21. The CDR3 sequence: CATSDASSPNRGRLRNQPQHF. CDR3 coding DNA: TGTGCCACCAGTGATGCCTCGAGCCCCAACAGGGGACGACTCCGCAATCAGCCCCAGCATTTT.